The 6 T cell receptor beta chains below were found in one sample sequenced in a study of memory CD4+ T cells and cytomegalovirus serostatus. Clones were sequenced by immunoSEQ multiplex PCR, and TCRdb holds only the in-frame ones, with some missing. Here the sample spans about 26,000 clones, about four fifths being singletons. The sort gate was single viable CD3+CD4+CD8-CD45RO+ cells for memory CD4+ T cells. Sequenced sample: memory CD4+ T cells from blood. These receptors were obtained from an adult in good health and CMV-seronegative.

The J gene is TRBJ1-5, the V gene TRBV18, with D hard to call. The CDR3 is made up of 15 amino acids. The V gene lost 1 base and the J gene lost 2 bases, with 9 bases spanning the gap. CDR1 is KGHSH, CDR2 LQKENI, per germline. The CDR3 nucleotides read TGTGCCAGCTCACCACTGCATCAGGGCAATCAGCCCCAGCATTTT. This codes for CASSPLHQGNQPQHF.

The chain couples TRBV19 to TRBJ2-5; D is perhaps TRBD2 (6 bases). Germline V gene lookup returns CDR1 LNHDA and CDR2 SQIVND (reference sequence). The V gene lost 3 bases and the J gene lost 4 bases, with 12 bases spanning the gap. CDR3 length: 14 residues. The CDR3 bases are TGTGCCAGTAGTATCCCGGGGGTTGTAGAGACCCAGTACTTC. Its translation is CASSIPGVVETQYF.

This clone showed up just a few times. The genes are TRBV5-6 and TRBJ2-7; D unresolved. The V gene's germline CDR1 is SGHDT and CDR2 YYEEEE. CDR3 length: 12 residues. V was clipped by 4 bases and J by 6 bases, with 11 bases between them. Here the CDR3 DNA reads TGTGCCAGCAGCCAGACTTCTATCGAGCAGTACTTC. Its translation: CASSQTSIEQYF.

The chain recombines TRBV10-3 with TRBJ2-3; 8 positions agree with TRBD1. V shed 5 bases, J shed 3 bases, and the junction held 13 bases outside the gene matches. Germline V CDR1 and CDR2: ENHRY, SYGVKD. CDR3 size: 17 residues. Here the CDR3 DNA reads TGTGCCATCAGTCCCCGGGCCGGGCAGGGGGCGACAGATACGCAGTATTTT. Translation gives CAISPRAGQGATDTQYF.

As DNA, the CDR3 is TGCGCCAGCAGCCAGGGACTAGCACGGACCGGGGAGCTGTTTTTT. Translating gives CASSQGLARTGELFF. The rearrangement uses TRBV4-1 and TRBJ2-2; 9 positions match TRBD2. Germline V gives CDR1 MGHRA, CDR2 YSYEKL. The CDR3 is 15 residues long. Germline trimming cut 3 bases from V and 5 bases from J; bases unmatched to any gene: 4.

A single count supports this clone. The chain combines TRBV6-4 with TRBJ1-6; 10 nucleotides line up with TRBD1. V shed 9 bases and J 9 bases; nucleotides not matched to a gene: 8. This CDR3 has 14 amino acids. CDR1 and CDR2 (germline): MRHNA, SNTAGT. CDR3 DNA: TGTGCCAGTACTAGGGACAGGGGCTGTTCACCCCTCCACTTT. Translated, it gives CASTRDRGCSPLHF.